This is a list of T cell receptor beta chains from one sample in a study of blood T cell repertoires in COVID-19. The data were produced by immunoSEQ multiplex PCR, yet TCRdb's version contains in-frame clones alone and is incomplete. The table has about 200,000 clones, about three quarters seen once. The sequenced sample consisted of peripheral blood. The receptors originated from a woman aged 80 or over with active or convalescent COVID-19. Each CDR3 is given with its conserved first and last residue. The order of the fields is J gene, D gene, CDR3 length, V gene, clone size, CDR3 DNA, CDR3 protein. D genes are given only for firm matches. Clone size appears in some rows only: once, few, many, or a class for an expanded clone.

>TRBJ2-3|TRBD2|15|TRBV18|NA
TGTGCCAGCTCGTCCAGCGGGGGGGCCCCGGATACGCAGTATTTT
CASSSSGGAPDTQYF
>TRBJ2-2|TRBD2|14|TRBV19|NA
TGTGCCAGCTCTTACGGGGGGGACACCGGGGAGCTGTTTTTT
CASSYGGDTGELFF
>TRBJ1-5|NA|16|TRBV28|few
TGTGCCAGCAGTTTAGCCTTAACAGGGTTGGGGGAGACCCAGCATTTT
CASSLALTGLGETQHF
>TRBJ2-5|NA|12|TRBV25-1|NA
TGTGCCAGCAGTCCGGTCGCGGAGACCCAGTACTTC
CASSPVAETQYF
>TRBJ2-3|NA|15|TRBV5-8|NA
TGTGCCAGCAACTTCGTAGCAGACCCAAAGGAGACGCAGTATTTT
CASNFVADPKETQYF
>TRBJ2-5|NA|14|TRBV19|NA
TGTGCCAGTAGTATCGGACTGCCGTGGGAGACCCAGTACTTC
CASSIGLPWETQYF
>TRBJ2-5|TRBD2|17|TRBV19|few
TGTGCCAGTAGTTTGACTAGCGGGGGGGCGGGCCAAGAGACCCAGTACTTC
CASSLTSGGAGQETQYF
>TRBJ1-5|NA|14|TRBV6-6|once
TGTGCCAGCAGTACCCCGGGGTACAATCAGCCCCAGCATTTT
CASSTPGYNQPQHF
>TRBJ2-2|NA|15|TRBV27|NA
TGTGCCAGCAGGGGGGGTCCCCTAAGGACCGGGGAGCTGTTTTTT
CASRGGPLRTGELFF
>TRBJ1-1|NA|14|TRBV5-4|few
TGTGCCAGCAGCACGCAGGTCGGGGGGACTGAAGCTTTCTTT
CASSTQVGGTEAFF
>TRBJ2-7|NA|11|TRBV6-5|NA
TGTGCCAGCAGTTCTCCTTACGAGCAGTACTTC
CASSSPYEQYF
>TRBJ2-7|NA|12|TRBV4-1|NA
TGCGCCAGCAAGAGAATCCCCTACGAGCAGTACTTC
CASKRIPYEQYF
>TRBJ2-3|NA|13|TRBV20-1|NA
TGCAGTGCTAGTCGCGGGTTGTCAGATACGCAGTATTTT
CSASRGLSDTQYF
>TRBJ2-5|TRBD2|15|TRBV9|once
TGTGCCAGCAGCGTAGCAGGCGGGGGGGCGGAGACCCAGTACTTC
CASSVAGGGAETQYF
>TRBJ2-3|TRBD2|17|TRBV4-1|NA
TGCGCCAGCAGCCAATCCCTAGCGGGGGCGAACACAGATACGCAGTATTTT
CASSQSLAGANTDTQYF
>TRBJ2-7|TRBD1|16|TRBV28|once
TGTGCCAGCAGTCGTTCCGGGACAGGGGGCATGAACGAGCAGTACTTC
CASSRSGTGGMNEQYF
>TRBJ1-4|NA|14|TRBV5-1|NA
TGCGCCAGCAGCTTGGAACAGTCGGATGAAAAACTGTTTTTT
CASSLEQSDEKLFF
>TRBJ1-4|NA|13|TRBV18|few
TGTGCCAGCTCGCCTGGGACATCGTGGCAACTGTTTTTT
CASSPGTSWQLFF
>TRBJ1-2|NA|9|TRBV2|NA
TGTGCCAGCCGGGAGGGCTACACCTTC
CASREGYTF
>TRBJ2-3|TRBD2|18|TRBV5-4|NA
TGTGCCAGCACCCTTACCCTGAGGGCGGGGGGCACCACAGATACGCAGTATTTT
CASTLTLRAGGTTDTQYF
>TRBJ2-2|NA|16|TRBV27|NA
TGTGCCAGCAGAGACGATTCGGGACTCCGGACCGGGGAGCTGTTTTTT
CASRDDSGLRTGELFF
>TRBJ1-3|NA|14|TRBV4-1|few
TGCGCCAGCAGCCGCGATCGGGCTGGAAACACCATATATTTT
CASSRDRAGNTIYF
>TRBJ2-5|NA|13|TRBV5-4|NA
TGTGCCAGCAGCTTGGCGGACGGGAAGACCCAGTACTTC
CASSLADGKTQYF
>TRBJ2-5|TRBD1|14|TRBV19|NA
TGTGCCAGTAGTCCCGGACAGGGGGGACAGACCCAGTACTTC
CASSPGQGGQTQYF
>TRBJ2-7|TRBD2|15|TRBV4-1|few
TGCGCCAGCAGCCAACGACTAGCCGCGTCCTACGAGCAGTACTTC
CASSQRLAASYEQYF
>TRBJ2-7|NA|12|TRBV11-2|NA
TGTGCCAGCAGCTTAGCCTACTACGAGCAGTACTTC
CASSLAYYEQYF
>TRBJ1-2|NA|14|TRBV28|NA
TGTGCCAGCCTCACAGATAAATCTAACTATGGCTACACCTTC
CASLTDKSNYGYTF
>TRBJ2-7|NA|18|TRBV4-1|NA
TGCGCCAGCAGCCAAGATCTGGAACGGGGGGCGTCAGGCTACGAGCAGTACTTC
CASSQDLERGASGYEQYF
>TRBJ1-3|TRBD1|17|TRBV7-2|NA
TGTGCCAGCAGCACCACCGTACAGGGGTTCTCTGGAAACACCATATATTTT
CASSTTVQGFSGNTIYF
>TRBJ2-1|NA|16|TRBV27|NA
TGTGCCAGCAGTTCCACGACAGACCCCTTGTACAATGAGCAGTTCTTC
CASSSTTDPLYNEQFF
>TRBJ2-1|NA|13|TRBV5-1|few
TGCGCCAGCAACCCGGGGATGGGTAATGAGCAGTTCTTC
CASNPGMGNEQFF
>TRBJ2-1|TRBD2|15|TRBV5-1|NA
TGCGCCAGCAGCTTGGGGGCTAGCGGGGACAATGAGCAGTTCTTC
CASSLGASGDNEQFF
>TRBJ1-1|NA|13|TRBV6-5|NA
TGTGCCAGCAGCCGCAAGGGAACAGGTGGAACTTTCTTT
CASSRKGTGGTFF
>TRBJ2-7|TRBD2|14|TRBV7-3|NA
TGTGCCAGCAGCCTCGGGGGGGACTCCTACGAGCAGTACTTC
CASSLGGDSYEQYF
>TRBJ2-3|TRBD1|17|TRBV4-3|NA
TGCGCCAGCAGCCAAGAACTTAACAGGGGTGGGCCAGATACGCAGTATTTT
CASSQELNRGGPDTQYF
>TRBJ2-7|TRBD2|15|TRBV18|NA
TGTGCCAGCTCGGGAGGGACTAGCGGGGCGTACGAGCAGTACTTC
CASSGGTSGAYEQYF
>TRBJ2-2|TRBD2|15|TRBV11-2|few
TGTGCCAGCAGCTCACTAGCGGGCCCCTCGGGGGAGCTGTTTTTT
CASSSLAGPSGELFF
>TRBJ1-5|NA|15|TRBV19|NA
TGTGCCAGTAGTCTGCTTGGGGCGAGGAATCAGCCCCAGCATTTT
CASSLLGARNQPQHF
>TRBJ2-2|NA|15|TRBV9|NA
TGTGCCAGCAGCCCGACGATGGGGGCTCCCGGGGAGCTGTTTTTT
CASSPTMGAPGELFF
>TRBJ2-7|NA|13|TRBV7-9|once
TGTGCCAGCAGCCTCGATCCGGTCTACGAGCAGTACTTC
CASSLDPVYEQYF